These 15 T cell receptor beta chains were sequenced from one sample in a study of cytomegalovirus exposure and HLA in healthy donors. PCR employed 60 Vbeta and 13 Jbeta primers. Clones were sequenced by immunoSEQ multiplex PCR, and TCRdb holds only the in-frame ones, with some missing. The sample holds 140,000 or so clones, approximately 80% seen once. The sequencing sample was made of PBMCs. These TCRs come from a man aged 35 to 55 in good health and CMV-seronegative.

The chain recombines TRBV5-8 with TRBJ1-1, with 12 bases aligning to TRBD1. The CDR3 has 15 residues. In germline, CDR1 is SGHTS, CDR2 YDEGEE. After removal of 3 bases from V and 1 base from J, the junction contained 1 base not matched to a gene. CDR3 coding DNA: TGTGCCAGCAGCTGGGGACAGGGGGCGAACACTGAAGCTTTCTTT. This translates into CASSWGQGANTEAFF. The entire variable domain, with the rest obtained from reference TRBV5-8 and TRBJ1-1, is as follows: EAGVTQSPTHLIKTRGQQATLRCSPISGHTSVYWYQQALGLGLQFLLWYDEGEERNRGNFPPRFSGRQFPNYSSELNVNALELEDSALYLCASSWGQGANTEAFFGQGTRLTVV.

The chain carries TRBV4-2 and TRBJ2-5, with a tentative D call TRBD2 (7 bases). The CDR3 totals 16 residues. V lost 1 base and J lost 5, with 17 bases in between. Germline lookup yields CDR1 LGHNA and CDR2 YNFKEQ. CDR3 DNA sequence: TGTGCCAGCAGCCAAGCTGGTGGCGGGGGCGGCGAGACCCAGTACTTC. Translation gives CASSQAGGGGGETQYF.

The gene calls are TRBV25-1 and TRBJ2-3; 9 nucleotides line up with TRBD2. V trimming: 4 bases; J trimming: 1 base; junction bases outside the gene matches: 3. From germline, CDR1 is MGHDK and CDR2 SYGVNS. This CDR3 has 15 amino acids. The CDR3 reads CASSAAGGRTDTQYF. The DNA for the CDR3 is TGTGCCAGCAGTGCAGCGGGGGGACGCACAGATACGCAGTATTTT. Based on the CDR3 plus reference TRBV25-1 and TRBJ2-3, the full variable domain is EADIYQTPRYLVIGTGKKITLECSQTMGHDKMYWYQQDPGMELHLIHYSYGVNSTEKGDLSSESTVSRIRTEHFPLTLESARPSHTSQYLCASSAAGGRTDTQYFGPGTRLTVL.

J is TRBJ2-7 and V is TRBV4-1; TRBD2 might be the D (6 bases). CDR3 length equals 13 residues. Trimming cost V 3 bases and J 5 bases, with 11 bases left between them. The germline V gene encodes CDR1 MGHRA and CDR2 YSYEKL. CDR3 nucleotide sequence: TGCGCCAGCAGCCAGTCACTAGCCAACGAGCAGTACTTC. Protein: CASSQSLANEQYF.

As regards this clone: The sample contains more than one DNA sequence encoding this CDR3. This chain links TRBV28 with TRBJ1-4; D is undetermined. Trimming pared 1 base from V and 0 bases from J, leaving 6 bases between. CDR3 size: 15 residues. The germline V gene has CDR1 MDHEN and CDR2 SYDVKM. The CDR3 DNA reads as TGTGCCAGCAGTTTATCTACTGCAACTAATGAAAAACTGTTTTTT. It is translated as CASSLSTATNEKLFF.

This clone occurred a few times. V is TRBV9 and J is TRBJ2-5; TRBD1 might be the D (6 bases). The germline CDR1 and CDR2 sequences are SGDLS and YYNGEE. V lost 3 bases and J 1 base, leaving 7 bases between the germline ends. CDR3 length: 13 amino acids. The CDR3 sequence is CASSADSQETQYF. CDR3 DNA sequence: TGTGCCAGCAGCGCGGACAGCCAAGAGACCCAGTACTTC.

This clone was detected a few times. The CDR3 reads CASSLASTSGGPMYEQYF. CDR3 sequence (DNA): TGTGCCAGCAGCTTAGCCAGCACTAGCGGCGGCCCTATGTACGAGCAGTACTTC. V is TRBV7-6 and J is TRBJ2-7; TRBD2 agrees at 8 bases. CDR3 length: 18 residues. The germline V gene encodes CDR1 SGHVS and CDR2 FNYEAQ. The J segment lost 4 bases and the V segment lost 0 bases, leaving 14 bases of the junction unmatched.

The V call is TRBV21-1, the J call TRBJ1-5. TRBV21-1 constitutes a pseudogene. The CDR3 is made up of 17 amino acids. The CDR3 sequence is CASSKEACLWGNQPQHF. The DNA for the CDR3 is TGTGCCAGCAGCAAGGAGGCCTGCCTCTGGGGCAATCAGCCCCAGCATTTT.

CDR3 coding DNA: TGTGCCAGCAGTCCCGGGACAGGCTCCTACAATGAGCAGTTCTTC. Amino acid sequence: CASSPGTGSYNEQFF. V and J are TRBV11-3 and TRBJ2-1; TRBD1 aligns across 8 bases. V trimming: 6 bases; J trimming: 0 bases; junction bases outside the gene matches: 4. The CDR3 is 15 amino acids. Looked up from germline, CDR1 is SGHNT and CDR2 is YENEEA. The full variable domain, rest sourced from reference TRBV11-3 and TRBJ2-1, is EAGVVQSPRYKIIEKKQPVAFWCNPISGHNTLYWYLQNLGQGPELLIRYENEEAVDDSQLPKDRFSAERLKGVDSTLKIQPAELGDSAVYLCASSPGTGSYNEQFFGPGTRLTVL.

The V and J genes are TRBV6-1 and TRBJ1-2; D not certain. The CDR3 runs to 15 residues. Germline V gene data show CDR1 as MNHNS and CDR2 as SASEGT. V was pared by 2 bases and J by 0 bases, with 10 bases between. The CDR3 loop reads CASSERAGANYGYTF. The CDR3 coding sequence is TGTGCCAGCAGTGAAAGGGCGGGAGCTAACTATGGCTACACCTTC.

This clone showed up just a few times. The chain employs TRBV4-1 and TRBJ2-2, with 12 bases matching TRBD2. The CDR3 is 15 amino acids. Trimming took 5 bases from V and 3 from J; bases not matched to a gene: 1. Looked up from germline, CDR1 is MGHRA and CDR2 is YSYEKL. CDR3 DNA: TGCGCCAGCAGCAGGACTAGCGGGGACACCGGGGAGCTGTTTTTT. It is translated as CASSRTSGDTGELFF.

The J gene is TRBJ2-7, the V gene TRBV16, with a weak D call TRBD1 (6 bases). Germline lookup yields CDR1 KGHSY and CDR2 FQNENV. The CDR3 has 15 residues. Trimming took off 4 bases at V and 0 bases at J, with 13 bases between the two ends. The CDR3 is CASSPRMGASYEQYF. CDR3 DNA sequence: TGTGCCAGCAGCCCCCGTATGGGGGCCTCCTACGAGCAGTACTTC.

The chain combines TRBV6-1 with TRBJ2-7, with a weak D call TRBD2 (5 bases). The CDR3 spans 18 residues. Trimming left V 2 bases short and J 2 bases short, with 22 bases between. Germline V CDR1 and CDR2: MNHNS, SASEGT. CDR3 DNA sequence: TGTGCCAGCAGTGAACGAGGGATGTCTCATTCCGGAACCTACGAGCAGTACTTC. Protein sequence: CASSERGMSHSGTYEQYF.

This chain connects TRBV11-2 to TRBJ2-2; tentatively, D is TRBD2 (5 bases). V lost 5 bases, J lost 3 bases, and 13 bases lay in between. Germline values: CDR1 SGHAT, CDR2 FQNNGV. The CDR3 loop spans 15 amino acids. CDR3 bases: TGTGCCAGCAGCCTTGGGGTCGGGGACACCGGGGAGCTGTTTTTT. Residues: CASSLGVGDTGELFF. The full variable domain, its missing parts supplied by reference TRBV11-2 and TRBJ2-2, is EAGVAQSPRYKIIEKRQSVAFWCNPISGHATLYWYQQILGQGPKLLIQFQNNGVVDDSQLPKDRFSAERLKGVDSTLKIQPAKLEDSAVYLCASSLGVGDTGELFFGEGSRLTVL.

The chain uses TRBV5-5 and TRBJ2-7, with 11 nucleotides matching TRBD1. V was pared by 4 bases and J by 0 bases, with 9 bases of the junction left unmatched. The CDR3 runs to 17 residues. The germline V gene has CDR1 SGHKS and CDR2 YYEKEE (reference sequence). As DNA, the CDR3 is TGTGCCAGCAGCCCGCTACCGGGACAGGGGGTCTCCTACGAGCAGTACTTC. This translates into CASSPLPGQGVSYEQYF.